The 27 T cell receptor beta chains below come from one sample, sequenced in a study of response to subunit inactivated influenza vaccine. TCRdb itself ran the RT-PCR reads through MiXCR, one entry per CDR3 protein. The table lists approximately 160,000 distinct CDR3 sequences, about 10% of them singletons, with roughly 36% in the top ten. This material consisted of CD8+ T cells sorted from PBMCs, taken around 25 months after vaccination. Source of these receptors: a man aged 50-75 years who received an inactivated influenza vaccine.

This chain connects TRBV12-3 or TRBV12-4 to TRBJ2-3; 9 nucleotides match TRBD2. V gave up 6 bases and J gave up 3 bases; unmatched junction bases: 7. This CDR3 contains 15 residues. The CDR3, as DNA: TGTGCCAGCAGCCGCGGGGGGGCCGTGACAGATACGCAGTATTTT. This gives the protein CASSRGGAVTDTQYF.

This clonotype was seen at least ten times. The genes are TRBV6-5 and TRBJ1-4; the match to TRBD1 covers 10 bases. CDR3 size: 16 residues. Germline trimming cut 2 bases from V and 6 bases from J; bases unmatched to any gene: 6. Germline CDR1 MNHEY, CDR2 SVGAGI. In DNA form, the CDR3 reads TGTGCCAGCAGTTACCTCGGGGGGACAGGGGATGAAAAACTGTTTTTT. Amino acids: CASSYLGGTGDEKLFF.

This clonotype occurred many times. The V gene is TRBV18, the J gene TRBJ2-7; the D gene is possibly TRBD1 (6 bases). The V gene's germline CDR1 is KGHSH and CDR2 LQKENI. The CDR3 length is 13 residues. Trimming stripped 1 base from V and 2 bases from J, with 6 bases between. CDR3 in DNA: TGTGCCAGCTCACCACGGACAGCCTACGAGCAGTACTTC. It yields the protein CASSPRTAYEQYF.

This clonotype was counted many times. V is TRBV20-1 and J is TRBJ2-1, with D possibly being TRBD2 (5 bases). From germline, CDR1 is DFQATT and CDR2 SNEGSKA (reference sequence). The CDR3 length is 13 residues. Trimming removed 3 bases from V and 7 bases from J, with 13 bases in between. The DNA of the CDR3 is TGCAGTGCTAGTGAGGGTGTGAGGAATGAGCAGTTCTTC. Translated, it gives CSASEGVRNEQFF.

The CDR3 DNA reads TGCAGTGCTGAATCCGGGACAGGCCTCTCCTACGAGCAGTACTTC. Amino acids: CSAESGTGLSYEQYF. The chain is built from TRBV20-1 and TRBJ2-7, with 8 nucleotides matching TRBD1. The CDR3 runs to 15 residues. The germline CDR1 and CDR2 sequences are DFQATT and SNEGSKA (reference sequence). The junction had 9 bases not matched to a gene; V was cut back by 5 bases and J by 0 bases.

Only a few counts were recorded for this clonotype. The J gene is TRBJ2-5, the V gene TRBV6-1; TRBD1 is a possible D gene (5 bases). V lost 6 bases and J 1 base, leaving 15 bases between the germline ends. Germline V gives CDR1 MNHNS, CDR2 SASEGT. The CDR3 length is 15 residues. DNA for the CDR3: TGTGCCAGCAGCCCAACAATAGACAGCCAAGAGACCCAGTACTTC. This sequence encodes CASSPTIDSQETQYF.

The chain joins TRBV28 to TRBJ1-5; D is unclear. The germline V and J ends were trimmed by 4 bases and 5 bases, with 21 bases remaining between them. Germline CDR1 is MDHEN and CDR2 is SYDVKM. The CDR3 loop spans 17 amino acids. The chain's CDR3 is CASSSYDTDLGDQPQHF. CDR3 in DNA: TGTGCCAGCAGTTCCTACGACACCGACTTGGGCGATCAGCCCCAGCATTTT.

This clonotype was observed a few times. The gene calls are TRBV2 and TRBJ1-1; D call uncertain. CDR3 length: 15 amino acids. V gave up 3 bases and J gave up 5 bases, with 16 bases separating them. The germline CDR1 and CDR2 sequences are SNHLY and FYNNEI. Here the CDR3 reads CASSDSPLGGTEAFF. In nucleotides, the CDR3 is TGTGCCAGCAGTGATTCTCCGCTGGGAGGAACTGAAGCTTTCTTT. The variable domain in full, with the rest retrieved from reference TRBV2 and TRBJ1-1, is EPEVTQTPSHQVTQMGQEVILRCVPISNHLYFYWYRQILGQKVEFLVSFYNNEISEKSEIFDDQFSVERPDGSNFTLKIRSTKLEDSAMYFCASSDSPLGGTEAFFGQGTRLTVV.

This clonotype was counted between two and nine times. The chain couples TRBV6-5 to TRBJ1-1; D is uncertain. The ends were cut back, 2 bases at V and 7 bases at J, with 17 bases in the middle. CDR1 and CDR2 from the germline V gene are MNHEY and SVGAGI. The CDR3 runs to 15 residues. As DNA, the CDR3 is TGTGCCAGCAGTTACGACGGAGCTACCGCCAGTGAAGCTTTCTTT. The encoded protein is CASSYDGATASEAFF.

This clonotype was found a few times. This rearrangement joins TRBV7-9 to TRBJ2-3, with TRBD2 matching 13 bases. V was pared by 1 base and J by 9 bases, with 1 base of the junction left unmatched. Looked up from germline, CDR1 is SEHNR and CDR2 is FQNEAQ (reference sequence). The CDR3 extends over 14 amino acids. DNA for the CDR3: TGTGCCAGCAGCTTAGGGACTAGCGGGAGAACGCAGTATTTT. Amino acids: CASSLGTSGRTQYF.

This clonotype was counted at least ten times. This chain joins TRBV4-1 and TRBJ2-1, with D possibly matching TRBD2 (5 bases). From germline, CDR1 is MGHRA and CDR2 YSYEKL. The ends were cut back, 2 bases at V and 5 bases at J, with 10 bases in the middle. The CDR3 contains 14 residues. The CDR3 DNA sequence: TGCGCCAGCAGCCAATACCGGACTGACAATGAGCAGTTCTTC. This gives the protein CASSQYRTDNEQFF.

The chain recombines TRBV14 with TRBJ2-3; D may be TRBD1 or TRBD2 (5 bases each). V lost 6 bases, J lost 2 bases, and 15 bases lay in between. Germline V gene sequence: CDR1 SGHDN, CDR2 FVKESK. The CDR3 sequence is 15 residues long. The CDR3 protein is CASRRGTEATDTQYF. The CDR3 DNA follows: TGTGCCAGCAGGCGAGGGACCGAAGCCACAGATACGCAGTATTTT.

This clonotype turned up a few times. In DNA form, the CDR3 reads TGTGCCAGCAGTTTTCAGTGGGAGTCCGTCGGGGAGCTGTTTTTT. Residues: CASSFQWESVGELFF. The rearrangement joins TRBV12-3 or TRBV12-4 to TRBJ2-2; tentatively, D is TRBD2 (5 bases). The CDR3 has 15 amino acids. Trimming cost V 3 bases and J 7 bases, with 15 bases left between them.

V is TRBV12-3 or TRBV12-4 and J is TRBJ2-3, with 8 bases aligning to TRBD2. CDR3 size: 14 residues. The junction had 9 bases not matched to a gene; V was cut back by 7 bases and J by 6 bases. CDR3 residues: CASIPGGAEDTQYF. The DNA for the CDR3 is TGTGCCAGCATTCCGGGGGGGGCCGAGGATACGCAGTATTTT.

Only a few counts were recorded for this clonotype. The rearrangement uses TRBV7-9 and TRBJ1-1, with D tentatively TRBD1 (5 bases). Germline CDR1 reads SEHNR; CDR2 reads FQNEAQ (reference sequence). V lost 5 bases to trimming and J lost 5 bases, with 9 bases between them. The CDR3 runs to 12 residues. CDR3 DNA: TGTGCCAGCAGCCATGGGGGAACTGAAGCTTTCTTT. Protein sequence: CASSHGGTEAFF.

The genes are TRBV2 and TRBJ1-1; 10 bases line up with TRBD1. The CDR3 has 16 residues. With V trimmed by 7 bases and J by 1 base, 9 bases remained unmatched. Germline CDR1 reads SNHLY; CDR2 reads FYNNEI. CDR3 in amino acids: CASTAPDRGQNTEAFF. The CDR3 DNA reads as TGTGCCAGCACTGCCCCCGACAGGGGGCAGAACACTGAAGCTTTCTTT.

The CDR3 loop reads CASSPITNTEAFF. CDR3 nucleotide sequence: TGTGCCAGCAGCCCCATCACGAACACTGAAGCTTTCTTT. V is TRBV3-1 and J is TRBJ1-1; D is uncertain. This CDR3 region has 13 residues. Germline V gives CDR1 LGHDT, CDR2 YNNKEL (reference sequence). V was clipped by 4 bases and J by 1 base, with 7 bases between them.

Relative to its sample, this clonotype is medium-sized. The rearrangement uses TRBV5-7 and TRBJ2-1; TRBD2 matches 16 bases. TRBV5-7 is labeled an ORF, and its function is uncertain. The CDR3 runs 22 residues. V lost 4 bases, J lost 7 bases, and 23 bases stayed unmatched. The CDR3 nucleotides are TGTGCCAGCAGCCTTATGGGACTAGCGGGAGGGTCCCGGCATTTTGTAGTGAATGAGCAGTTCTTC. It specifies CASSLMGLAGGSRHFVVNEQFF.

V is TRBV10-3 and J is TRBJ2-7; 7 nucleotides match TRBD2. Germline V gene lookup returns CDR1 ENHRY and CDR2 SYGVKD. With 7 bases clipped from V and 2 bases from J, the junction kept 5 bases outside the gene matches. The CDR3 covers 13 residues. The CDR3 DNA is TGTGCCATCAATAGGGGACTAACCTACGAGCAGTACTTC. Amino acid sequence: CAINRGLTYEQYF.

This clonotype showed up many times. The gene calls are TRBV10-3 and TRBJ2-7; 7 nucleotides line up with TRBD1. Germline V lookup: CDR1 ENHRY, CDR2 SYGVKD. Germline trimming cut 3 bases from V and 2 bases from J; bases unmatched to any gene: 7. The CDR3 spans 15 residues. Written as DNA, the CDR3 is TGTGCCATCAGTGAAAGACAGGGCCTTACCTACGAGCAGTACTTC. It is translated as CAISERQGLTYEQYF.

The V gene is TRBV9, the J gene TRBJ1-1; D call uncertain. This CDR3 has 13 amino acids. Trimming took off 0 bases at V and 3 bases at J, with 6 bases between the two ends. Per the germline V gene, CDR1 is SGDLS and CDR2 is YYNGEE. The CDR3: CASSVDHHTEAFF. The CDR3 DNA follows: TGTGCCAGCAGCGTAGATCATCACACTGAAGCTTTCTTT.

Written as DNA, the CDR3 is TGCAGCGTCCGATTCCTTGGGGACAGCTCCTACAATGAGCAGTTCTTC. This encodes CSVRFLGDSSYNEQFF. This chain joins TRBV29-1 and TRBJ2-1; 7 bases line up with TRBD1. With 6 bases clipped from V and 0 bases from J, the junction kept 11 bases outside the gene matches. CDR1 is SQVTM, CDR2 ANQGSEA, per germline. This CDR3 region has 16 residues.

A few counts support this clonotype. The rearrangement uses TRBV7-2 and TRBJ2-3; 10 bases line up with TRBD2. The J segment lost 8 bases and the V segment lost 2 bases, leaving 7 bases of the junction unmatched. This CDR3 comprises 15 residues. Germline loops: CDR1 SGHTA, CDR2 FQGNSA. The CDR3 loop is CASSLSRTSGSTQYF. The CDR3 region has the DNA TGTGCCAGCAGCTTATCCAGGACTAGCGGCAGTACGCAGTATTTT.

In its sample, this clonotype was seen a few times. The V and J genes are TRBV27 and TRBJ2-1, with 11 bases identical to TRBD2. V lost 5 bases and J lost 5; bases outside the gene matches: 14. Germline V gene lookup returns CDR1 MNHEY and CDR2 SMNVEV (reference sequence). The CDR3 extends over 18 amino acids. In nucleotides, the CDR3 is TGTGCCAGCAGTAATAGGCTAGCGGGGGGTGGCTGGGACAATGAGCAGTTCTTC. This encodes CASSNRLAGGGWDNEQFF.

This chain uses TRBV4-1 with TRBJ1-4, with D perhaps TRBD1 (5 bases). The CDR3 sequence is 16 residues long. Germline V gene lookup returns CDR1 MGHRA and CDR2 YSYEKL. Trimming removed 0 bases at V and 6 bases at J, with 14 bases between. Written as DNA, the CDR3 is TGCGCCAGCAGCCAAGATCTATGGGGGGGTCATGAAAAACTGTTTTTT. As protein: CASSQDLWGGHEKLFF.

The rearrangement uses TRBV5-6 and TRBJ1-2; a possible D gene is TRBD1 (5 bases). The CDR3 sequence is 14 residues long. V gave up 0 bases and J gave up 12 bases, with 18 bases separating them. The germline CDR1 and CDR2 sequences are SGHDT and YYEEEE. The CDR3 region is CASSLVTGTRFNTF. CDR3 in DNA: TGTGCCAGCAGCTTGGTAACAGGCACCCGGTTCAACACCTTC.

This chain links TRBV15 with TRBJ1-5, with 10 bases aligning to TRBD1. The V gene's germline CDR1 is LNHNV and CDR2 YYDKDF (reference sequence). The CDR3 runs to 14 residues. With V trimmed by 4 bases and J by 6 bases, 3 bases remained unmatched. The CDR3 loop reads CATSTRQGAQPQHF. DNA for the CDR3: TGTGCCACCAGCACCAGACAGGGGGCTCAGCCCCAGCATTTT.